A selection of T cell receptor beta chains follows, all from one sample in a study of identical twins. TCRdb itself ran the 5' RACE reads through MiXCR, one entry per CDR3 protein. Found here are around 1.7 million distinct CDR3 sequences, about 32% of them singletons; the top ten hold less than 0.35%. Sequencing used cord blood. The receptors here all came from a newborn girl in good health. The CDR3 runs from the conserved cysteine through the conserved F or W. The D gene is left open where the match is weak. Size is stated for part of the rows, as once, few or many counts, or as a class when the clone is expanded.

clone size	J gene	D gene	V gene	CDR3 protein	CDR3 DNA
NA	TRBJ1-2	NA	TRBV27	CASSFSLNSPRAPNYGYTF	TGTGCCAGCAGTTTCTCCCTGAATTCCCCCAGGGCTCCCAACTATGGCTACACCTTC
once	TRBJ1-3	NA	TRBV12-3/TRBV12-4	CASSLNEFISGNTIYF	TGTGCCAGCAGTTTGAACGAGTTTATCTCTGGAAACACCATATATTTT
few	TRBJ2-5	NA	TRBV7-2	CASSLATAPQETQYF	TGTGCCAGCAGCTTAGCCACTGCCCCACAAGAGACCCAGTACTTC
NA	TRBJ2-7	TRBD2	TRBV4-2	CASSQLAGALFYEQYF	TGTGCCAGCAGCCAGCTAGCGGGGGCCCTTTTCTACGAGCAGTACTTC
NA	TRBJ2-7	TRBD2	TRBV20-1	CSASTSGNSYEQYF	TGCAGTGCTAGTACTAGCGGAAACTCCTACGAGCAGTACTTC
few	TRBJ2-7	NA	TRBV4-2	CASSQVGVNYEQYF	TGTGCCAGCAGCCAAGTCGGAGTGAATTACGAGCAGTACTTC
NA	TRBJ1-6	NA	TRBV20-1	CSETTVNSPLHF	TGCAGCGAAACGACAGTTAATTCACCCCTCCACTTT
NA	TRBJ1-2	TRBD1	TRBV29-1	CSVRGQVNYGYTF	TGCAGCGTACGAGGACAGGTTAACTATGGCTACACCTTC
NA	TRBJ2-7	TRBD2	TRBV19	CASSMRTSGTYNEQYF	TGTGCCAGTAGTATGCGGACTAGCGGTACCTACAATGAGCAGTACTTC
NA	TRBJ1-4	NA	TRBV6-1	CASSEPGKGRWKLFF	TGTGCCAGCAGTGAACCGGGGAAGGGCAGGTGGAAACTGTTTTTT
NA	TRBJ1-2	TRBD1	TRBV10-3	CAISESDRDYGYTF	TGTGCCATCAGTGAGTCGGACAGGGACTATGGCTACACCTTC
NA	TRBJ2-3	NA	TRBV28	CAGSMSTDTQYF	TGTGCCGGCAGTATGAGCACAGATACGCAGTATTTT
few	TRBJ2-1	NA	TRBV14	CASRPSSYLAPGYNEQFF	TGTGCCAGCAGACCTTCAAGCTATCTAGCCCCCGGGTACAATGAGCAGTTCTTC
NA	TRBJ2-1	TRBD2	TRBV6-1	CASRAGGPSNEQFF	TGTGCCAGCAGGGCGGGGGGGCCGAGCAATGAGCAGTTCTTC